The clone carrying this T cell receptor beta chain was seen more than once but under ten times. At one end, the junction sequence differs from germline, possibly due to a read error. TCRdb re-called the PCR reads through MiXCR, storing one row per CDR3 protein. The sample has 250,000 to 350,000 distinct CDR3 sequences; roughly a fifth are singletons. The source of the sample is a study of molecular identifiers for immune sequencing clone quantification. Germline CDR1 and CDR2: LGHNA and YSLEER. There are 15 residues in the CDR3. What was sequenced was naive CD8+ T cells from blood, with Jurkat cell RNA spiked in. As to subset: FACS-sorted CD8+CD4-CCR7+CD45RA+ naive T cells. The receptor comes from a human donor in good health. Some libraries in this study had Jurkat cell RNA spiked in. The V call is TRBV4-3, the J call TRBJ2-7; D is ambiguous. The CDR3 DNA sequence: TGCGCCAGCAGCCAAGAATCGGGCCGGATCTACGGGCAGTACTTC. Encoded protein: CASSQESGRIYGQYF.